What follows describes a single T cell receptor beta chain. This clonotype has more than one count but fewer than ten. This clone's antigen is unknown. Base-call qualities are not available, and no considerably larger clone is one nucleotide away. Library prep was done by RACE. TCRdb shows the sequencer as NextSeq 500. Library preparation attached unique molecular identifiers to individual cDNA molecules for quantitative, reproducible TCR counting. Both TCR alpha and TCR beta chains were sequenced from each blood RNA sample. In the paper's pipeline: A median of about 87,000 TCRs per sample was observed, with a range of about 20,000 to 750,000. The Decombinator software suite was used to annotate the V, J and CDR3 of the TCR reads. To make PS versus PT1 abundance plots, every sample was subsampled to the same number of TCRs (28,000). Expanded TCRs were defined as absent before sensitization and observed at least eight times at the 2-week time point. TCRdb reprocessed the public reads (quality trimming at Q25 with fastp, clone calling with MiXCR) and kept in-frame beta chains. Each entry is one CDR3 protein sequence, shown with its most common DNA and genes. These V and J calls derive from TCRdb rather than the authors' analysis. The sample table shows around 380,000 distinct CDR3 sequences, and 4.8% are seen once. The ten largest clones take up 2% to 2.5% of the sample.

This specimen's time point label, interpreted: patch test 1, 2 weeks after DPC sensitization. This specimen's treatment or condition label, per the study, means: therapeutic diphenylcyclopropenone sensitization with weekly scalp DPC. At each patch-test visit, blood was drawn before the patch test was applied. To be eligible, patients had to be aged 18 to 70, diagnosed with alopecia and judged suitable for DPC therapy, while pregnant patients were excluded. Total RNA was isolated from unfractionated whole blood collected in Tempus Blood RNA tubes. The source of the sample is a study of human T cells and chemical hapten exposure (dated by TCRdb to about 2021). General notes on the study: For sensitization, 2% DPC in acetone was applied to a roughly 2 cm by roughly 2 cm area of upper inner arm skin. The libraries were sequenced as a pool, and the TCR yield per sample differed mostly because of small variations in library volumes within the pool. The patient cohort, mostly female, included alopecia areata with under or over 50% scalp involvement, alopecia totalis and alopecia universalis. Patch testing was done on the upper back using Finn chambers containing 0.01% DPC, and results were scored after 6 days according to International Contact Dermatitis Research Group standards. Under 30 alopecia patients gave blood for TCR sequencing at one to four time points (pre-sensitization, 2, 6 and 24 weeks). Patient blood was sampled pre-sensitization (week 0) and at 2, 6 and about 24 weeks after DPC sensitization. In alopecia patients, the study followed how the peripheral blood TCR repertoire changed in vivo over primary and secondary sensitization to diphenylcyclopropenone (DPC), a hapten. Patients additionally received weekly therapeutic DPC doses to the scalp throughout the approximately 25-week study period. What the research found in general, with its limitations: Compared with pre-sensitization or healthy control sets, expanded TCRs formed significantly more large CDR3 similarity clusters, which is consistent with antigen-driven responses. All patients had alopecia, a presumed autoimmune disease, so their immune response might differ from that of healthy individuals. Repeated subsampling changed both the strength of the expansion versus patch-test correlation and the threshold at which the correlation became significant. Patch test score correlated positively with the number of PT1 expanded TCRs, reaching significance at thresholds 8, 16 and 32 but not at 4. DPC sensitization did not change how many TCRs were above 1 in 1000 frequency, and no evidence was found of alterations in global repertoire structure.

The CDR3 spans 13 residues, from the cysteine through the phenylalanine. Kept here is only the CDR3 DNA, which spans 39 bases and is read in frame from base 1. Trimming removed 6 bases from V and 5 bases from J, leaving 14 bases between the germline ends. For CDR1 and CDR2, the germline V gene lists MDHEN and SYDVKM. The chain couples TRBV28 to TRBJ2-7, with the D gene uncertain. This sample comprised whole blood, obtained in connection with sensitization to the hapten diphenylcyclopropenone (DPC). This clonotype was sampled from a woman between 45 and 65 years old with alopecia areata. Some clones in this sample may be carry-over from other donors' samples. For the CDR3, the sequence is CASRGVLRNEQYF. The nucleotides read TGTGCCAGCAGGGGTGTACTGAGAAACGAGCAGTACTTC.